Following are 29 T cell receptor beta chains from one sample sequenced in a study of neurological immune-mediated disorders. The time point is: technical triplicate 1. Each CDR3 protein gets one entry after TCRdb re-called the 5' RACE reads with MiXCR. The data show roughly 38,000 distinct CDR3 sequences, 11% seen once. Sample: PBMCs. Receptors originate from a man aged 55 to 70 with HTLV-1-associated myelopathy (HAM/TSP).

This clonotype was counted many times. The chain couples TRBV5-1 to TRBJ1-1; 12 nucleotides match TRBD1. This CDR3 is 14 amino acids long. Trimming at V came to 1 base and at J to 11 bases, leaving 6 bases not matched to a gene. Per germline, CDR1 SGHRS and CDR2 YFSETQ. The CDR3 is CASSLMGQGALAFF. In DNA form, the CDR3 reads TGCGCCAGCAGCTTGATGGGACAGGGGGCGTTGGCTTTCTTT.

By sample fraction, this clonotype is medium-sized (0.01 to 0.1%). CDR3 residues: CATSLRGGQETQYF. In DNA, the CDR3 is TGTGCCACCAGCCTTCGCGGGGGCCAAGAGACCCAGTACTTC. The J gene is TRBJ2-5, the V gene TRBV15; TRBD2 matches at 7 bases. CDR1 is LNHNV, CDR2 YYDKDF, per germline (reference sequence). CDR3 length: 14 amino acids. V shed 5 bases, J shed 1 base, and the junction held 4 bases outside the gene matches.

By proportion, this clonotype is medium-sized. This sequence joins TRBV7-9 and TRBJ2-5; 7 bases are a match to TRBD2. Germline lookup yields CDR1 SEHNR and CDR2 FQNEAQ (reference sequence). The CDR3 contains 14 residues. Trimming took 1 base from V and 2 from J; bases not matched to a gene: 1. CDR3 amino acids: CASSLGGGQETQYF. For the CDR3, the DNA is TGTGCCAGCAGCTTAGGGGGGGGACAAGAGACCCAGTACTTC.

Many counts were recorded for this clonotype. The rearrangement uses TRBV28 and TRBJ2-7; unclear D gene. Trimming stripped 10 bases from V and 2 bases from J, with 9 bases between. The V gene's germline CDR1 is MDHEN and CDR2 SYDVKM. CDR3 size: 11 residues. The CDR3 here is CATRQAYEQYF. The CDR3, as DNA: TGTGCCACCCGCCAGGCCTACGAGCAGTACTTC.

This clonotype was counted many times. The chain has TRBV7-3 and TRBJ2-7, with TRBD1 matching over 10 bases. Germline V gene lookup returns CDR1 SGHTA and CDR2 FQGTGA. The CDR3 length is 15 residues. J was trimmed by 2 bases and V by 5 bases; bases with no gene match: 6. The DNA of the CDR3 is TGTGCCAGCAGCGTCTCCGGGACAGGGGCCTACGAGCAGTACTTC. It specifies CASSVSGTGAYEQYF.

Many counts were recorded for this clonotype. The chain uses TRBV9 and TRBJ2-1; 10 bases align to TRBD2. CDR1 is SGDLS, CDR2 YYNGEE, per germline. CDR3 length: 17 amino acids. The V segment lost 0 bases and the J segment 2 bases; nucleotides outside the gene matches: 5. In DNA form, the CDR3 reads TGTGCCAGCAGCGTAGGACTAGCGGGTGGGACCTACAATGAGCAGTTCTTC. Its protein product is CASSVGLAGGTYNEQFF. Together with reference TRBV9 and TRBJ2-1, the CDR3 gives the full variable domain: DSGVTQTPKHLITATGQRVTLRCSPRSGDLSVYWYQQSLDQGLQFLIQYYNGEERAKGNILERFSAQQFPDLHSELNLSSLELGDSALYFCASSVGLAGGTYNEQFFGPGTRLTVL.

Many counts were recorded for this clonotype. The rearrangement uses TRBV10-1 and TRBJ2-1, with 7 bases fitting TRBD2. With 6 bases clipped from V and 3 bases from J, the junction kept 11 bases outside the gene matches. The V gene's germline CDR1 is WNHNN and CDR2 SYGVQD (reference sequence). The CDR3 length is 16 residues. This CDR3 reads CASRATGSGNYNEQFF. In DNA form, the CDR3 reads TGCGCCAGCAGGGCCACGGGAAGCGGGAACTACAATGAGCAGTTCTTC.

This clonotype was recorded many times. The chain is built from TRBV5-1 and TRBJ1-2; the D gene is possibly TRBD1 (6 bases). Germline V gives CDR1 SGHRS, CDR2 YFSETQ. The CDR3 contains 16 residues. The V gene lost 2 bases and the J gene lost 8 bases, with 22 bases spanning the gap. The CDR3 DNA is TGCGCCAGCAGCTTTGGACAACAGGGCCCCGGCTGGGGCTACACCTTC. It is translated as CASSFGQQGPGWGYTF.

This clonotype was detected many times. The chain couples TRBV20-1 to TRBJ1-1; D uncertain. The CDR3 is 11 residues long. Germline V gives CDR1 DFQATT, CDR2 SNEGSKA (reference sequence). Trimming stripped 4 bases from V and 7 bases from J, with 10 bases between. DNA of the CDR3: TGCAGTGCTACCAACTCCTTTGAAGCTTTCTTT. It yields the protein CSATNSFEAFF.

This clonotype has a count of ten or more. This chain joins TRBV6-5 and TRBJ1-4; 9 bases map to TRBD1. CDR1 is MNHEY, CDR2 SVGAGI, per germline. CDR3 length equals 13 residues. Unmatched junction bases numbered 9, after V lost 11 bases and J lost 8 bases. CDR3 amino acids: CACTGGAGEKLFF. CDR3 nucleotide sequence: TGTGCCTGTACAGGGGGCGCCGGGGAAAAACTGTTTTTT.

This chain uses TRBV7-9 with TRBJ2-7, with 12 bases matching TRBD2. Germline V CDR1 and CDR2: SEHNR, FQNEAQ (reference sequence). This CDR3 spans 19 amino acids. With V trimmed by 2 bases and J by 1 base, 12 bases remained unmatched. The CDR3 region has the DNA TGTGCCAGCAGCTTACCCTCTAGCGGGAGGGGTCCCTCATCCTACGAGCAGTACTTC. It specifies CASSLPSSGRGPSSYEQYF. The full variable domain, completed using reference TRBV7-9 and TRBJ2-7, is DTGVSQNPRHKITKRGQNVTFRCDPISEHNRLYWYRQTLGQGPEFLTYFQNEAQLEKSRLLSDRFSAERPKGSFSTLEIQRTEQGDSAMYLCASSLPSSGRGPSSYEQYFGPGTRLTVT.

This clonotype was seen ten or more times. The CDR3 protein is CASSPGQGVGKLFF. CDR3 DNA: TGTGCCAGCAGCCCGGGACAGGGGGTCGGAAAACTGTTTTTT. This rearrangement joins TRBV28 to TRBJ1-4, with TRBD1 identical over 11 bases. V trimming: 6 bases; J trimming: 10 bases; junction bases outside the gene matches: 7. Germline assignment: CDR1 MDHEN and CDR2 SYDVKM. This CDR3 contains 14 residues.

Many counts were recorded for this clonotype. V is TRBV20-1 and J is TRBJ1-6; D perhaps matches TRBD1 (5 bases). CDR1 and CDR2 from the germline V gene are DFQATT and SNEGSKA (reference sequence). V lost 6 bases to trimming and J lost 7 bases, with 19 bases between them. The CDR3 totals 15 residues. This CDR3 is CSAHPGGNGNSPLHF. Here the CDR3 DNA reads TGCAGTGCCCACCCCGGGGGGAACGGGAATTCACCCCTCCACTTT.

This clonotype was counted at least ten times. J is TRBJ1-1 and V is TRBV6-6; D unclear. This CDR3 region has 13 residues. Germline V gene data show CDR1 as MNHNY and CDR2 as SVGAGI (reference sequence). V lost 8 bases to trimming and J lost 1 base, with 11 bases between them. The CDR3, as DNA: TGTGCCAGCGGTGTACAAAAGAACACTGAAGCTTTCTTT. Translation gives CASGVQKNTEAFF.

This clonotype was detected ten times or more. The V and J genes are TRBV11-2 and TRBJ2-6; D is unclear. V was pared by 4 bases and J by 0 bases, with 7 bases between. This CDR3 is 15 amino acids long. CDR1 is SGHAT, CDR2 FQNNGV, per germline. This CDR3 reads CASSWSGSGANVLTF. The CDR3 DNA is TGTGCCAGCAGCTGGTCGGGCTCTGGGGCCAACGTCCTGACTTTC.

This clonotype was observed many times. The CDR3 DNA follows: TGTGCCAGCAGCTTAGACCCCCGTGGGGCAGGTGGGGCCAACGTCCTGACTTTC. This gives the protein CASSLDPRGAGGANVLTF. This chain joins TRBV7-9 and TRBJ2-6; tentatively, D is TRBD1 (5 bases). Per germline, CDR1 SEHNR and CDR2 FQNEAQ (reference sequence). This CDR3 is built from 18 residues. Trimming removed 1 base at V and 3 bases at J, with 16 bases between.

This clonotype was recorded many times. The rearrangement links TRBV12-3 or TRBV12-4 to TRBJ2-1, with a tentative D call TRBD2 (6 bases). Trimming took off 5 bases at V and 5 bases at J, with 16 bases between the two ends. The CDR3 extends over 15 amino acids. The CDR3 region has the DNA TGTGCCAGCAGTAAGCCCGGGGGACGGAACAATGAGCAGTTCTTC. This codes for CASSKPGGRNNEQFF.

This clonotype has a count of ten or more. The CDR3 DNA sequence: TGTGCCAGCCATTGGGATCGGGACATCAAGTCTTCCTACGAGCAGTACTTC. The encoded protein is CASHWDRDIKSSYEQYF. The chain combines TRBV6-6 with TRBJ2-7, with D possibly being TRBD1 (6 bases). CDR1 is MNHNY, CDR2 SVGAGI, per germline (reference sequence). The CDR3 extends over 17 amino acids. The ends were cut back, 8 bases at V and 1 base at J, with 24 bases in the middle.

This clonotype was counted at least ten times. The chain is built from TRBV7-9 and TRBJ1-3; 10 bases line up with TRBD1. Germline loops: CDR1 SEHNR, CDR2 FQNEAQ (reference sequence). The V and J ends lost 5 bases and 4 bases, in that order; junction bases with no gene match: 2. The CDR3 sequence is 14 residues long. The chain's CDR3 is CASSGGQGGNTIYF. CDR3 DNA sequence: TGTGCCAGCAGCGGGGGACAGGGGGGAAACACCATATATTTT.

This clonotype was detected ten times or more. The V and J genes are TRBV20-1 and TRBJ2-3; maybe TRBD2 (5 bases). From germline, CDR1 is DFQATT and CDR2 SNEGSKA (reference sequence). V lost 4 bases, J lost 3 bases, and 8 bases lay in between. CDR3 size: 12 residues. The CDR3 region is CSAMPGTDTQYF. The DNA for the CDR3 is TGCAGTGCTATGCCGGGGACAGATACGCAGTATTTT.

This clonotype was observed many times. The chain recombines TRBV2 with TRBJ2-7, with TRBD2 matching over 7 bases. Per germline, CDR1 SNHLY and CDR2 FYNNEI. This CDR3 comprises 14 residues. V dropped 6 bases and J dropped 0; count of bases not matched to a gene: 5. In nucleotides, the CDR3 is TGTGCCAGCAGCTTTCAGCGGGACTCCTACGAGCAGTACTTC. It codes for CASSFQRDSYEQYF.

There are many counts of this clonotype. This rearrangement joins TRBV7-2 to TRBJ2-1; 14 bases fit TRBD2. Losses at the gene ends were 5 bases for V and 9 bases for J; bases not matched to a gene: 6. This CDR3 comprises 15 residues. The germline gives CDR1 SGHTA, CDR2 FQGNSA. CDR3 bases: TGTGCCAGCAGCCCGACTAGCGGGAGGGCCCGTGAGCAGTTCTTC. Translated: CASSPTSGRAREQFF. The variable domain in full, with the rest retrieved from reference TRBV7-2 and TRBJ2-1, is GAGVSQSPSNKVTEKGKDVELRCDPISGHTALYWYRQSLGQGLEFLIYFQGNSAPDKSGLPSDRFSAERTGGSVSTLTIQRTQQEDSAVYLCASSPTSGRAREQFFGPGTRLTVL.

Worth noting for this clonotype: A junction boundary mismatches the germline segment, possibly from a read error. As DNA, the CDR3 is TGTGCCAGCAGCCCAATGGGCAACAATCAGACCCAGCATTTT. This codes for CASSPMGNNQTQHF. The chain links TRBV7-9 to TRBJ1-5; D unclear. The CDR3 is 14 residues long. The germline CDR1 and CDR2 sequences are SEHNR and FQNEAQ (reference sequence).

This clonotype was recorded at least ten times. This chain links TRBV10-3 with TRBJ2-3; D remains unclear. The CDR3 runs to 11 residues. Trimming took off 9 bases at V and 5 bases at J, with 9 bases between the two ends. CDR1 is ENHRY, CDR2 SYGVKD, per germline. The CDR3 DNA reads as TGTGCCATTGGGCAGGAAGATACGCAGTATTTT. It yields the protein CAIGQEDTQYF.

This clonotype was observed many times. The chain carries TRBV5-1 and TRBJ1-1; D call uncertain. Germline V gives CDR1 SGHRS, CDR2 YFSETQ. The length of the CDR3 is 13 residues. V was pared by 1 base and J by 4 bases, with 8 bases between. CDR3 in amino acids: CASSLMRGTEAFF. CDR3 DNA: TGCGCCAGCAGCTTGATGCGTGGCACTGAAGCTTTCTTT.

V gene TRBV20-1 combines with J gene TRBJ2-3; D gene ambiguous. The CDR3 extends over 12 amino acids. Germline V gives CDR1 DFQATT, CDR2 SNEGSKA (reference sequence). V lost 7 bases and J lost 0, with 8 bases in between. Written as DNA, the CDR3 is TGCAGTGGTATAGGTAGCACAGATACGCAGTATTTT. This codes for CSGIGSTDTQYF.

This clonotype has a count of ten or more. The V gene is TRBV12-3 or TRBV12-4, the J gene TRBJ1-2; perhaps TRBD1 as D (5 bases). Trimming removed 2 bases at V and 8 bases at J, with 12 bases between. The CDR3 runs to 13 residues. The CDR3 is CASSLTGSGGYTF. The DNA of the CDR3 is TGTGCCAGCAGTTTAACCGGGTCAGGGGGCTACACCTTC.

This clonotype showed up many times. The rearrangement uses TRBV6-2 or TRBV6-3 and TRBJ2-4; the match to TRBD2 covers 7 bases. This CDR3 region has 11 residues. CDR1 MNHEY and CDR2 SVGEGT come from the germline V gene. The CDR3 sequence is CAVEGGNIQYF. CDR3 in DNA: TGTGCTGTGGAGGGAGGGAACATTCAGTACTTC.

This clonotype was recorded at least ten times. V gene TRBV6-2 or TRBV6-3 combines with J gene TRBJ2-5; D unclear. Germline assignment: CDR1 MNHEY and CDR2 SVGEGT. V was cut by 7 bases and J by 10 bases, with 13 bases left in between. The CDR3 spans 11 residues. CDR3 bases: TGTGCCAGCACCCAGAGACGGATCCAGTACTTC. It is translated as CASTQRRIQYF.